One and the same sample provided the 14 T cell receptor beta chains below, sequenced in a study of T cell responses to AZD1222 COVID-19 vaccine. Profiling relied on immunoSEQ multiplex PCR, and the TCRdb table lists in-frame clones only, not all of them. The top ten hold approximately 5.4% of the sample, which has 150,000 or so clones, over 85% seen once. The sequencing here drew on peripheral blood, taken on day 0 of AZD1222 vaccination. The origin of the receptors is an adult in good health.

The chain combines TRBV18 with TRBJ2-7; D possibly matches TRBD1 or TRBD2 (5 bases each). This CDR3 is built from 11 residues. V shed 3 bases and J shed 12 bases, with 12 bases lying between them. The germline V gene encodes CDR1 KGHSH and CDR2 LQKENI. CDR3 DNA: TGTGCCAGCTCACCGGTGGGGGATGTGTACTTC. Its translation: CASSPVGDVYF.

CDR3 sequence: CASSLATTNEKLFF. The CDR3 DNA reads as TGCGCCAGCAGCTTGGCCACAACTAATGAAAAACTGTTTTTT. V and J are TRBV5-1 and TRBJ1-4; D not resolved. Trimming took 0 bases from V and 0 from J, leaving 3 bases between them. There are 14 residues in the CDR3. CDR1 is SGHRS and CDR2 is YFSETQ in the germline V gene.

The chain carries TRBV27 and TRBJ1-3; D not resolved. The germline gives CDR1 MNHEY, CDR2 SMNVEV (reference sequence). V gave up 5 bases and J gave up 2 bases, with 13 bases separating them. The CDR3 is 15 amino acids. This CDR3 is CASSPLGRTGNTIYF. CDR3 in DNA: TGTGCCAGCAGTCCCCTAGGTCGAACTGGAAACACCATATATTTT.

The genes are TRBV28 and TRBJ1-2; D call uncertain. V shed 7 bases and J shed 7 bases, with 19 bases lying between them. Germline V gene lookup returns CDR1 MDHEN and CDR2 SYDVKM. The CDR3 is 14 residues long. For the CDR3, the DNA is TGTGCCAGCACTGGGTCAAGGGAAGGTGGTGGCTACACCTTC. Protein product: CASTGSREGGGYTF.

The V and J genes are TRBV3-1 (or the pseudogene TRBV3-2) and TRBJ2-6; 10 nucleotides line up with TRBD1. The CDR3 has 17 amino acids. CDR1 is LGHDT, CDR2 YNNKEL, per germline (reference sequence). The V and J ends lost 4 bases and 1 base, in that order; junction bases with no gene match: 4. CDR3 DNA sequence: TGTGCCAGCAGCCTGACAGGGGGCGGATCTGGGGCCAACGTCCTGACTTTC. Amino acids: CASSLTGGGSGANVLTF.

The rearrangement links TRBV14 to TRBJ2-7; no clear D. V lost 0 bases and J 4 bases, leaving 4 bases between the germline ends. Germline loops: CDR1 SGHDN, CDR2 FVKESK. This CDR3 is built from 12 residues. CDR3 sequence (DNA): TGTGCCAGCAGCCAAGAAAGGTACGAGCAGTACTTC. This sequence encodes CASSQERYEQYF.

The J gene is TRBJ1-6, the V gene TRBV9; D not resolved. Germline V gene sequence: CDR1 SGDLS, CDR2 YYNGEE. This CDR3 spans 11 amino acids. Trimming stripped 7 bases from V and 7 bases from J, with 6 bases between. This CDR3 is CASGDNSPLHF. CDR3 nucleotides: TGTGCCAGCGGAGACAATTCACCCCTCCACTTT. The whole variable domain, remainder taken from reference TRBV9 and TRBJ1-6, is DSGVTQTPKHLITATGQRVTLRCSPRSGDLSVYWYQQSLDQGLQFLIQYYNGEERAKGNILERFSAQQFPDLHSELNLSSLELGDSALYFCASGDNSPLHFGNGTRLTVT.

The J gene is TRBJ2-1, the V gene TRBV3-1 (or the pseudogene TRBV3-2); 10 bases are a match to TRBD2. Trimming took 2 bases from V and 3 from J; bases not matched to a gene: 13. Germline V gene data show CDR1 as LGHDT and CDR2 as YNNKEL (reference sequence). The CDR3 is 19 amino acids. The CDR3 region is CASSQRTSGPTGHYNEQFF. The CDR3 nucleotides are TGTGCCAGCAGCCAAAGGACTAGCGGTCCGACGGGACACTACAATGAGCAGTTCTTC.

The chain couples TRBV6-1 to TRBJ1-1; a weak D match, TRBD1 (5 bases). CDR1 and CDR2 from the germline V gene are MNHNS and SASEGT. Trimming cost V 1 base and J 5 bases, with 11 bases left between them. The CDR3 spans 14 residues. This CDR3 is CASSEVTGLTEAFF. In DNA form, the CDR3 reads TGTGCCAGCAGTGAAGTAACAGGTTTAACTGAAGCTTTCTTT.

This chain uses TRBV5-6 with TRBJ2-5, with no clear D. The V end lost 4 bases, the J end lost 5 bases, and 24 bases lay between the germline ends. CDR1 and CDR2 from the germline V gene are SGHDT and YYEEEE. The CDR3 loop spans 17 amino acids. CDR3 residues: CASSRTLTVTQTETQYF. CDR3 sequence (DNA): TGTGCCAGCAGCCGCACCTTGACGGTTACCCAAACCGAGACCCAGTACTTC.

V usage is TRBV29-1 and J usage is TRBJ1-2; unclear D gene. The CDR3 loop spans 14 amino acids. The germline V gene has CDR1 SQVTM and CDR2 ANQGSEA. The V end lost 7 bases, the J end lost 5 bases, and 20 bases lay between the germline ends. CDR3 residues: CSASEIRWRYGYTF. CDR3 nucleotide sequence: TGCAGCGCAAGCGAAATCCGTTGGAGGTATGGCTACACCTTC.

The chain combines TRBV12-3 or TRBV12-4 with TRBJ1-2; D is unresolved. V gave up 8 bases and J gave up 5 bases, with 15 bases separating them. This CDR3 comprises 13 residues. CDR3 coding DNA: TGTGCCAGCTGTTACACGGGTTTTTATGGCTACACCTTC. It encodes CASCYTGFYGYTF.

This clone appeared a single time. The chain carries TRBV3-1 (or the pseudogene TRBV3-2) and TRBJ1-5; no definite D call. V lost 2 bases to trimming and J lost 0 bases, with 2 bases between them. CDR1 is LGHDT, CDR2 YNNKEL, per germline (reference sequence). The CDR3 consists of 13 residues. The CDR3 loop reads CASSQYSNQPQHF. In DNA form, the CDR3 reads TGTGCCAGCAGCCAATATAGCAATCAGCCCCAGCATTTT.

The rearrangement uses TRBV28 and TRBJ1-4; unclear D gene. The CDR3 sequence is 15 residues long. V lost 5 bases and J lost 0, with 10 bases in between. Germline lookup yields CDR1 MDHEN and CDR2 SYDVKM. In DNA form, the CDR3 reads TGTGCCAGCAGTCCCGGTGGGGCAACTAATGAAAAACTGTTTTTT. It translates to CASSPGGATNEKLFF.